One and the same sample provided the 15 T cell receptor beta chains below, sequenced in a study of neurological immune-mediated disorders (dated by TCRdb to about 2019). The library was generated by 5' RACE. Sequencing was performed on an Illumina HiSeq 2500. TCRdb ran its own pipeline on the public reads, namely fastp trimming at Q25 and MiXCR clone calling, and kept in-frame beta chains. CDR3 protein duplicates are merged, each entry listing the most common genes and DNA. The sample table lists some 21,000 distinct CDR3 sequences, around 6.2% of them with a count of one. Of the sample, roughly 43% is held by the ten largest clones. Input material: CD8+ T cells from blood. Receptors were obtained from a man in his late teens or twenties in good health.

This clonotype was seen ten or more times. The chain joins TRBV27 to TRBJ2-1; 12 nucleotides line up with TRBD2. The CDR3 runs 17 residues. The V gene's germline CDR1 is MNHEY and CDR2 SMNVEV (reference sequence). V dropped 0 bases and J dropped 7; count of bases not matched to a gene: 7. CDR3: CASSLSIPLAGGNEQFF. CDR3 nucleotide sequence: TGTGCCAGCAGTTTATCGATTCCACTAGCGGGGGGAAATGAGCAGTTCTTC.

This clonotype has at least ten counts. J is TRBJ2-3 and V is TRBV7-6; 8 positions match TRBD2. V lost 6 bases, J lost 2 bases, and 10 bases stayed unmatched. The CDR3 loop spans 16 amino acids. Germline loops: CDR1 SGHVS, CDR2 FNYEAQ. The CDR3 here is CASRLGAGGFTDTQYF. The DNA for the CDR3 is TGTGCCAGCAGACTGGGGGCGGGGGGCTTCACAGATACGCAGTATTTT.

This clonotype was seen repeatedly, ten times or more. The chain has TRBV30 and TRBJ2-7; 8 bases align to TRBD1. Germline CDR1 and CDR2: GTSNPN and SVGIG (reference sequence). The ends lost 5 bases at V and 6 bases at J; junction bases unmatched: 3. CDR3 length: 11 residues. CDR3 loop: CAWDRGSEQYF. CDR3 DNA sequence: TGTGCCTGGGACAGGGGAAGCGAGCAGTACTTC. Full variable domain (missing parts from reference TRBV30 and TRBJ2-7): SQTIHQWPATLVQPVGSPLSLECTVEGTSNPNLYWYRQAAGRGLQLLFYSVGIGQISSEVPQNLSASRPQDRQFILSSKKLLLSDSGFYLCAWDRGSEQYFGPGTRLTVT.

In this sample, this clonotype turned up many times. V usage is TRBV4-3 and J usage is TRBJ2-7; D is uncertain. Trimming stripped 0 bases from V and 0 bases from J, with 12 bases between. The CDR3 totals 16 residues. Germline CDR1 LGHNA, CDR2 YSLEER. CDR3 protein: CASSQEGGRSSYEQYF. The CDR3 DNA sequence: TGCGCCAGCAGCCAAGAAGGCGGCAGAAGCTCCTACGAGCAGTACTTC.

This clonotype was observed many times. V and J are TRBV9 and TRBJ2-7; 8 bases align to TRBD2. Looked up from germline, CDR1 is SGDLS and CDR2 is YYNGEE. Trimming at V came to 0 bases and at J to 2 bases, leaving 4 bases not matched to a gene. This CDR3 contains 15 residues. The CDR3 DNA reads TGTGCCAGCAGCGTAGGTGTAGCGGGGACCTACGAGCAGTACTTC. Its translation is CASSVGVAGTYEQYF. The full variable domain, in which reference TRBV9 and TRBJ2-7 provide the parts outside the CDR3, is DSGVTQTPKHLITATGQRVTLRCSPRSGDLSVYWYQQSLDQGLQFLIQYYNGEERAKGNILERFSAQQFPDLHSELNLSSLELGDSALYFCASSVGVAGTYEQYFGPGTRLTVT.

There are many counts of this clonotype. Here the CDR3 reads CASEGQLKETQYF. In DNA form, the CDR3 reads TGTGCCAGCGAGGGACAGCTGAAAGAGACCCAGTACTTC. V and J are TRBV5-6 and TRBJ2-5, with 7 bases identical to TRBD1. J was trimmed by 3 bases and V by 7 bases; bases with no gene match: 6. The CDR3 totals 13 residues. Germline V lookup: CDR1 SGHDT, CDR2 YYEEEE.

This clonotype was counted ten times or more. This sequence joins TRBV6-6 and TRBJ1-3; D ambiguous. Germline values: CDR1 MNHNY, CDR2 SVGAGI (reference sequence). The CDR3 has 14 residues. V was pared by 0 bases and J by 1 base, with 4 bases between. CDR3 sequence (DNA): TGTGCCAGCAGTTACTCAGGATCTGGAAACACCATATATTTT. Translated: CASSYSGSGNTIYF.

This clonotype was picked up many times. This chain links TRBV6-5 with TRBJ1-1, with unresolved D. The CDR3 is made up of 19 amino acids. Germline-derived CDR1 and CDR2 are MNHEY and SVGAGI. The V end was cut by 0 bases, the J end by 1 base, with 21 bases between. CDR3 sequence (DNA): TGTGCCAGCAGTTACTCTATATCCGGTATCGGGGAGGGGAACACTGAAGCTTTCTTT. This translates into CASSYSISGIGEGNTEAFF.

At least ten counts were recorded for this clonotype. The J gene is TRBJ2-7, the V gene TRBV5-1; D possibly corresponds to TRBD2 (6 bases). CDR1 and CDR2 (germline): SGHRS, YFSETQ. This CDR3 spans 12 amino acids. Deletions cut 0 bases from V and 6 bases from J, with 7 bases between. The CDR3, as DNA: TGCGCCAGCAGCTTGGGCGGGACCGAGCAGTACTTC. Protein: CASSLGGTEQYF.

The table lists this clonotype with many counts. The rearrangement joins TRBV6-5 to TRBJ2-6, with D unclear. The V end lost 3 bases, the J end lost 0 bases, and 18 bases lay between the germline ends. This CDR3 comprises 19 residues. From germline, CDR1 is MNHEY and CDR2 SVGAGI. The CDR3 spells CASSYGLGHSISGANVLTF. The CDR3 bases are TGTGCCAGCAGTTATGGGCTCGGGCACAGCATCTCTGGGGCCAACGTCCTGACTTTC.

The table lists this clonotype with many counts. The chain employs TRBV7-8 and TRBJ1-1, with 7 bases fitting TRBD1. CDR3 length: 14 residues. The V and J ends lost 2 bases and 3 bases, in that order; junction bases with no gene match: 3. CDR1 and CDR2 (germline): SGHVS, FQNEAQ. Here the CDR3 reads CASSLYQGDTEAFF. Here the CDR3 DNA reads TGTGCCAGCAGCTTATATCAGGGGGACACTGAAGCTTTCTTT.

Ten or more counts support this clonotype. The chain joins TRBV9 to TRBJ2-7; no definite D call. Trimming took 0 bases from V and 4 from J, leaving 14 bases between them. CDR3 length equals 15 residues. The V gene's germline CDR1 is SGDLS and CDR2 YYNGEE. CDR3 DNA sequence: TGTGCCAGCAGCGTAGCTGTCAGCGCCCGTTACGAGCAGTACTTC. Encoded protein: CASSVAVSARYEQYF.

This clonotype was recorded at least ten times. For the CDR3, the DNA is TGTGCCAGCAGCCAAGCGCTGGGGTTTGTAGGCACTGAAGCTTTCTTT. It is translated as CASSQALGFVGTEAFF. The chain links TRBV3-1 to TRBJ1-1, with D uncertain. Trimming removed 1 base from V and 4 bases from J, with 16 bases in between. Per germline, CDR1 LGHDT and CDR2 YNNKEL (reference sequence). This CDR3 region has 16 residues.

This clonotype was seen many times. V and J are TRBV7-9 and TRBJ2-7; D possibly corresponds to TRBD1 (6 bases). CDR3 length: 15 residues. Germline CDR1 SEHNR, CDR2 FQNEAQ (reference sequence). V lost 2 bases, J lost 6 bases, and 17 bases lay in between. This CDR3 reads CASSLFSGDLIEQYF. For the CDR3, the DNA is TGTGCCAGCAGCTTATTCTCAGGGGATCTCATCGAGCAGTACTTC.

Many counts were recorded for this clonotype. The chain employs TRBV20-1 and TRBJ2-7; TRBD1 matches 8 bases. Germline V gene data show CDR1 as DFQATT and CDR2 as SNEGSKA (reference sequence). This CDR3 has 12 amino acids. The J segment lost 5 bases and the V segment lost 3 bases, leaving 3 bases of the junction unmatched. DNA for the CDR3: TGCAGTGCTAGCGGCAGGGGGCACGAGCAGTACTTC. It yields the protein CSASGRGHEQYF.